These 7 T cell receptor beta chains were sequenced from one sample in a study of blood T cells in healthy people across ages. Using a J-beta primer mix together with a sample-barcoded 5' primer, a second PCR was run for about 7 to 12 cycles. From the 5' RACE reads, TCRdb called clonotypes with MiXCR, one entry per CDR3 protein. Of 1 million to 1.2 million distinct CDR3 sequences listed, under 40% are singletons. Sequencing used blood. The receptor source for this set is a man aged 18 to 29 in good health.

The chain carries TRBV11-2 and TRBJ2-2, with D perhaps matching TRBD1 (6 bases). V lost 4 bases and J lost 1, with 10 bases in between. The CDR3 extends over 15 amino acids. Germline V gene lookup returns CDR1 SGHAT and CDR2 FQNNGV. In nucleotides, the CDR3 is TGTGCCAGCAGCTCGACAGGTCTGAACACCGGGGAGCTGTTTTTT. This translates into CASSSTGLNTGELFF. Full variable domain (missing parts from reference TRBV11-2 and TRBJ2-2): EAGVAQSPRYKIIEKRQSVAFWCNPISGHATLYWYQQILGQGPKLLIQFQNNGVVDDSQLPKDRFSAERLKGVDSTLKIQPAKLEDSAVYLCASSSTGLNTGELFFGEGSRLTVL.

The CDR3 DNA is TGCAGCGTGGCCATTGCGGGTTTTTACAATGAGCAGTACTTC. It translates to CSVAIAGFYNEQYF. This sequence joins TRBV29-1 and TRBJ2-7; a possible D gene is TRBD2 (5 bases). Germline values: CDR1 SQVTM, CDR2 ANQGSEA. The V and J ends lost 6 bases and 7 bases respectively, with 22 bases between them. CDR3 length: 14 amino acids.

This clonotype was counted once. The chain is built from TRBV6-5 and TRBJ1-2; TRBD1 aligns across 8 bases. With V trimmed by 5 bases and J by 5 bases, 7 bases remained unmatched. The CDR3 is 14 amino acids. Germline V lookup: CDR1 MNHEY, CDR2 SVGAGI. The CDR3 protein is CASSLRTGYYGYTF. CDR3 DNA: TGTGCCAGCAGTCTCAGGACAGGGTATTATGGCTACACCTTC.

The chain's CDR3 is CASTIEGYEQFF. The CDR3 bases are TGTGCCAGCACTATAGAGGGCTATGAGCAGTTCTTC. The chain uses TRBV2 and TRBJ2-1; tentatively, D is TRBD2 (5 bases). Trimming left V 7 bases short and J 8 bases short, with 12 bases between. Germline V CDR1 and CDR2: SNHLY, FYNNEI. The CDR3 is made up of 12 amino acids.

This chain connects TRBV20-1 to TRBJ1-4, with 8 bases lining up with TRBD1. The CDR3 is made up of 15 amino acids. V shed 0 bases and J 5 bases; nucleotides not matched to a gene: 5. Germline-derived CDR1 and CDR2 are DFQATT and SNEGSKA (reference sequence). The CDR3 bases are TGCAGTGCTAGAGATGGACAGGGTGGGAATGAAAAACTGTTTTTT. Residues: CSARDGQGGNEKLFF.

In the case of this clonotype: Possible read error: a much larger clone is one base away. The V call is TRBV4-2, the J call TRBJ1-2; possible D gene TRBD1, 6 bases. CDR1 is LGHNA and CDR2 is YNFKEQ in the germline V gene. The length of the CDR3 is 15 residues. Trimming removed 0 bases from V and 0 bases from J, with 8 bases in between. The DNA of the CDR3 is TGTGCCAGCAGCCAAGAGACAGGAGCTAACTATGGCTACACCTTC. Translation: CASSQETGANYGYTF.

The chain's CDR3 is CSARVAGGSEQYF. The CDR3 DNA is TGCAGTGCTAGAGTAGCGGGGGGATCCGAGCAGTACTTC. The chain links TRBV20-1 to TRBJ2-5, with 10 nucleotides matching TRBD2. The DNA end lines up better with TRBJ2-7; the J call may be wrong. CDR3 length: 13 residues. CDR1 is DFQATT, CDR2 SNEGSKA, per germline (reference sequence).